These 26 T cell receptor beta chains were all obtained from the same sample, sequenced in a study of blood T cells in healthy people across ages. Primers used in a second PCR of about 7 to 12 cycles were a sample-barcoded 5' primer and a J-beta primer mix. From the 5' RACE reads, TCRdb called clonotypes with MiXCR, one entry per CDR3 protein. The repertoire has hundreds of thousands of distinct CDR3 sequences, 58% of them found once; the top ten carry over 35%. Sequencing was done on a sample of blood. Source of these receptors: a man aged 60-69 years in good health.

Of note for this clonotype: It may be a read error: a sequence one base away is much more abundant. CDR3 amino acids: CASSRRADRETQYF. In DNA, the CDR3 is TGTGCCAGCAGCCGGAGAGCCGACCGAGAGACCCAGTACTTC. The V and J genes are TRBV5-5 and TRBJ2-7; D remains unclear. The DNA end favors TRBJ2-5, so the J call may be wrong. CDR1 SGHKS and CDR2 YYEKEE come from the germline V gene (reference sequence). This CDR3 contains 14 residues.

The rearrangement joins TRBV5-1 to TRBJ2-7, with TRBD2 as a possible D gene (6 bases). The CDR3 is 15 residues long. Germline V gene data show CDR1 as SGHRS and CDR2 as YFSETQ. V lost 1 base and J lost 7, with 18 bases in between. The CDR3 DNA reads TGCGCCAGCAGCTTGATCGGGGGATTCTACAATGAGCAGTACTTC. The encoded protein is CASSLIGGFYNEQYF.

The rearrangement links TRBV5-1 to TRBJ2-7; possibly TRBD1 for D (6 bases). CDR1 and CDR2 (germline): SGHRS, YFSETQ. With 4 bases removed from V and 1 base from J, the gap between germline ends came to 15 bases. The CDR3 loop spans 15 amino acids. The CDR3 DNA reads as TGCGCCAGCAGCGTATCACAGGGTCGGTCCTACGAGCAGTACTTC. Encoded protein: CASSVSQGRSYEQYF.

Many counts were recorded for this clonotype. Germline and junction disagree at one end, which may indicate a read error. The chain recombines TRBV7-2 with TRBJ2-5, with D perhaps assigned TRBD1 or TRBD2 (6 bases each). Looked up from germline, CDR1 is SGHTA and CDR2 is FQGNSA. The CDR3 is 15 amino acids. The chain's CDR3 is CASSLGGTPQETQYF. In DNA, the CDR3 is TGTGCCAGCAGTTTAGGGGGGACGCCCCAAGAGACCCAGTACTTC.

This clonotype was observed a single time. The J gene is TRBJ2-6, the V gene TRBV5-1; D gene uncertain. Trimming took off 5 bases at V and 1 base at J, with 10 bases between the two ends. The CDR3 totals 15 residues. From germline, CDR1 is SGHRS and CDR2 YFSETQ. CDR3 sequence (DNA): TGCGCCAGCAGTCCTCAGATATCTGGGGCCAACGTCCTGACTTTC. This encodes CASSPQISGANVLTF.

As regards this clonotype: Being one base from a much bigger clone, this may be a read error. The chain recombines TRBV29-1 with TRBJ2-1; tentatively, D is TRBD1 (5 bases). In germline, CDR1 is SQVTM, CDR2 ANQGSEA. The CDR3 loop spans 11 amino acids. The germline V and J ends were trimmed by 3 bases and 10 bases, with 10 bases remaining between them. DNA of the CDR3: TGCAGCGTTGAGGACAACTACGAGCAGTTCTTC. This encodes CSVEDNYEQFF.

In regard to this clonotype: A much larger clone lies a single base off, so this may be a read error. V usage is TRBV11-2 and J usage is TRBJ2-5; 7 bases agree with TRBD2. The J call may not be correct, given that the DNA end is closer to TRBJ2-7. This CDR3 region has 15 residues. Germline values: CDR1 SGHAT, CDR2 FQNNGV. The DNA of the CDR3 is TGTGCCAGCAGCTTAGAAATATTTAGCGGGTACGAGCAGTACTTC. Its protein product is CASSLEIFSGYEQYF.

The chain has TRBV7-2 and TRBJ2-1; tentative D call: TRBD2 (5 bases). This CDR3 spans 13 amino acids. Trimming removed 1 base at V and 9 bases at J, with 10 bases between. Germline CDR1 SGHTA, CDR2 FQGNSA. The CDR3 is CASSLVASREQFF. CDR3 DNA: TGTGCCAGCAGCTTAGTGGCTAGCCGTGAGCAGTTCTTC.

This clonotype was seen a few times. This chain links TRBV29-1 with TRBJ2-5; D is perhaps TRBD2 (5 bases). Germline lookup yields CDR1 SQVTM and CDR2 ANQGSEA. The CDR3 consists of 11 residues. Between the trimmed V and J ends, which lost 6 bases and 2 bases, there was a span of 7 bases. The CDR3 is CSVWEQETQYF. The CDR3 DNA reads TGCAGCGTGTGGGAGCAAGAGACCCAGTACTTC. Full variable domain (missing parts from reference TRBV29-1 and TRBJ2-5): SAVISQKPSRDICQRGTSLTIQCQVDSQVTMMFWYRQQPGQSLTLIATANQGSEATYESGFVIDKFPISRPNLTFSTLTVSNMSPEDSSIYLCSVWEQETQYFGPGTRLLVL.

The chain links TRBV3-1 to TRBJ2-5; 7 nucleotides match TRBD2. Looked up from germline, CDR1 is LGHDT and CDR2 is YNNKEL (reference sequence). The CDR3 covers 17 residues. V shed 0 bases and J 1 base; nucleotides not matched to a gene: 8. The CDR3 reads CASSQEYSGARQETQYF. In nucleotides, the CDR3 is TGTGCCAGCAGCCAAGAATACAGCGGGGCCCGCCAAGAGACCCAGTACTTC.

CDR3 coding DNA: TGTGCCAGCAGTTTGAGTAACAGGGGGGAGACCCAGTACTTC. Its translation is CASSLSNRGETQYF. V gene TRBV12-3 or TRBV12-4 combines with J gene TRBJ2-5, with TRBD1 identical over 8 bases. The CDR3 contains 14 residues. With V trimmed by 3 bases and J by 5 bases, 5 bases remained unmatched.

V is TRBV3-1 and J is TRBJ2-7, with 12 bases lining up with TRBD2. Germline CDR1 LGHDT, CDR2 YNNKEL (reference sequence). The ends lost 1 base at V and 2 bases at J; junction bases unmatched: 3. CDR3 length: 16 residues. CDR3 residues: CASSQGLAGVAYEQYF. The DNA for the CDR3 is TGTGCCAGCAGCCAAGGACTAGCGGGGGTAGCCTACGAGCAGTACTTC.

The chain combines TRBV5-1 with TRBJ1-1; TRBD1 is a possible D gene (6 bases). The CDR3 sequence is 15 residues long. CDR1 and CDR2 from the germline V gene are SGHRS and YFSETQ. Between the trimmed V and J ends, which lost 2 bases and 0 bases, there was a span of 11 bases. The CDR3 loop is CASSFLGDMNTEAFF. The DNA for the CDR3 is TGCGCCAGCAGCTTTCTTGGGGACATGAACACTGAAGCTTTCTTT.

The chain joins TRBV4-2 to TRBJ2-1; 11 bases agree with TRBD1. Germline V gene data show CDR1 as LGHNA and CDR2 as YNFKEQ. The ends lost 4 bases at V and 7 bases at J; junction bases unmatched: 9. The CDR3 has 16 amino acids. For the CDR3, the DNA is TGTGCCAGCAGCCCCACGGGACAGGGGGAGCGGAATGAGCAGTTCTTC. This encodes CASSPTGQGERNEQFF.

This rearrangement joins TRBV20-1 to TRBJ2-3; D is undetermined. Trimming removed 6 bases from V and 1 base from J, with 20 bases in between. The V gene's germline CDR1 is DFQATT and CDR2 SNEGSKA (reference sequence). The CDR3 sequence is 16 residues long. The CDR3 is CSAFAAANFGTDTQYF. CDR3 bases: TGCAGTGCCTTCGCTGCGGCGAACTTCGGCACAGATACGCAGTATTTT.

This clonotype was counted between two and nine times. V is TRBV20-1 and J is TRBJ2-5; D might be TRBD1 or TRBD2, each matching 5 bases. The CDR3 totals 13 residues. Trimming shortened V by 6 bases and J by 5 bases, and 16 bases separated the two germline ends. Per the germline V gene, CDR1 is DFQATT and CDR2 is SNEGSKA (reference sequence). The CDR3 region is CSAQLGARETQYF. For the CDR3, the DNA is TGCAGTGCCCAGCTCGGGGCGCGTGAGACCCAGTACTTC.

The rearrangement uses TRBV12-3 or TRBV12-4 and TRBJ1-1, with D unresolved. Trimming took off 1 base at V and 1 base at J, with 13 bases between the two ends. The CDR3 extends over 16 amino acids. CDR3 bases: TGTGCCAGCAGTTTAGAACAGCTCGGAGGGAACACTGAAGCTTTCTTT. It is translated as CASSLEQLGGNTEAFF.

The chain uses TRBV20-1 and TRBJ1-2, with D tentatively TRBD1 (6 bases). This CDR3 has 15 amino acids. Germline V lookup: CDR1 DFQATT, CDR2 SNEGSKA (reference sequence). Trimming cost V 7 bases and J 8 bases, with 26 bases left between them. The CDR3 DNA follows: TGCAGTGTTGGGTCACAGGGATCGTCTTCGGGGGGCTACACCTTC. This codes for CSVGSQGSSSGGYTF.

As to this clonotype: The junction departs from germline at one end; a sequencing error may be responsible. The V and J genes are TRBV7-2 and TRBJ1-2; 10 bases agree with TRBD1. Germline V gives CDR1 SGHTA, CDR2 FQGNSA. CDR3 length equals 13 residues. The CDR3 nucleotides are TGTGCCAGCAGCTCGCAACCGGGACAGGGGCACATCTTC. Translated: CASSSQPGQGHIF.

Only a few counts were recorded for this clonotype. The V call is TRBV5-1, the J call TRBJ2-5; the D is unclear. The germline gives CDR1 SGHRS, CDR2 YFSETQ. The CDR3 totals 14 residues. V was pared by 0 bases and J by 1 base, with 7 bases between. CDR3 sequence (DNA): TGCGCCAGCAGCTTGGAAGCACCCCAAGAGACCCAGTACTTC. Encoded protein: CASSLEAPQETQYF.

The sample holds one count of this clonotype. The gene calls are TRBV14 and TRBJ1-6, with 12 bases matching TRBD1. Germline CDR1 and CDR2: SGHDN and FVKESK. The CDR3 extends over 17 amino acids. After removal of 3 bases from V and 8 bases from J, the junction contained 8 bases not matched to a gene. The CDR3 loop reads CASSHLPGQGADSPLHF. The CDR3 DNA follows: TGTGCCAGCAGCCACCTACCGGGACAGGGGGCTGATTCACCCCTCCACTTT.

This clonotype was detected a few times. This chain links TRBV20-1 with TRBJ2-1; 11 positions agree with TRBD2. The V and J ends lost 4 bases and 3 bases, in that order; junction bases with no gene match: 14. The CDR3 consists of 18 residues. Germline V gene data show CDR1 as DFQATT and CDR2 as SNEGSKA (reference sequence). The CDR3 reads CSAIGQGPSGGYYNEQFF. DNA for the CDR3: TGCAGTGCTATAGGACAGGGACCTAGCGGGGGGTACTACAATGAGCAGTTCTTC.

J is TRBJ2-7 and V is TRBV7-7; TRBD2 aligns across 7 bases. CDR1 is SSHAT and CDR2 is FNYEAQ in the germline V gene (reference sequence). The CDR3 loop spans 14 amino acids. V gave up 5 bases and J gave up 2 bases; unmatched junction bases: 6. CDR3: CASSPARGTYEQYF. The CDR3 DNA follows: TGTGCCAGCAGCCCAGCGCGGGGGACCTACGAGCAGTACTTC. The full variable domain, rest sourced from reference TRBV7-7 and TRBJ2-7, is GAGVSQSPRYKVTKRGQDVTLRCDPISSHATLYWYQQALGQGPEFLTYFNYEAQPDKSGLPSDRFSAERPEGSISTLTIQRTEQRDSAMYRCASSPARGTYEQYFGPGTRLTVT.

V is TRBV6-5 and J is TRBJ1-2; 10 bases fit TRBD1. The CDR3 sequence is 14 residues long. V gave up 4 bases and J gave up 8 bases; unmatched junction bases: 7. CDR1 is MNHEY, CDR2 SVGAGI, per germline. For the CDR3, the DNA is TGTGCCAGCAGTTCCAGACAGGGGGCCCTAGGCTACACCTTC. Residues: CASSSRQGALGYTF.

The rearrangement joins TRBV6-5 to TRBJ2-1; 8 bases agree with TRBD1. Germline lookup yields CDR1 MNHEY and CDR2 SVGAGI. Trimming removed 7 bases from V and 6 bases from J; junction bases left unmatched: 2. The CDR3 has 12 residues. The CDR3 DNA reads as TGTGCCAGCAAAGACAGGGGCAATGAGCAGTTCTTC. Its protein is CASKDRGNEQFF.

This chain connects TRBV10-2 to TRBJ2-7; TRBD1 agrees at 8 bases. The assigned J gene may be wrong: the sequence end matches TRBJ2-5 better. CDR3 length equals 14 residues. In germline, CDR1 is WSHSY, CDR2 SAAADI. CDR3 amino acids: CASMMAGGLETQYF. The CDR3 DNA reads TGCGCCAGCATGATGGCAGGGGGCTTGGAGACCCAGTACTTC.